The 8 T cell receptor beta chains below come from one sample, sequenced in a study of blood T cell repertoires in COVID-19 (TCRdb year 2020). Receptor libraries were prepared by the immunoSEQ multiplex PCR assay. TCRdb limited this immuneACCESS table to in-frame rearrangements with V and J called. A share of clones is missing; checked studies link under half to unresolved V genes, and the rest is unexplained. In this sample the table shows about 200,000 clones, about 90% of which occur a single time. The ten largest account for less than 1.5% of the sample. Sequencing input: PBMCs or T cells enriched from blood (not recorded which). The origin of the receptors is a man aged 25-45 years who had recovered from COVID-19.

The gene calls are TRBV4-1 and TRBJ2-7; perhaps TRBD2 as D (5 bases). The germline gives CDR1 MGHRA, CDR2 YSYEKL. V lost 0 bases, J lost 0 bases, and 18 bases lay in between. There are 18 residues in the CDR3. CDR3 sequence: CASSQEPSVSELSYEQYF. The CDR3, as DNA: TGCGCCAGCAGCCAAGAACCCAGCGTTAGCGAGCTCTCCTACGAGCAGTACTTC.

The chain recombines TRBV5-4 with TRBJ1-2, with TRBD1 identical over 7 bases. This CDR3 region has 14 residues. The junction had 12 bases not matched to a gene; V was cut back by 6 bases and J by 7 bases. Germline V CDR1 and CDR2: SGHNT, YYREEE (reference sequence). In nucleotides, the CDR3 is TGTGCCAGCAAGTCAATCGGACAGGACTTTGGCTACACCTTC. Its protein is CASKSIGQDFGYTF.

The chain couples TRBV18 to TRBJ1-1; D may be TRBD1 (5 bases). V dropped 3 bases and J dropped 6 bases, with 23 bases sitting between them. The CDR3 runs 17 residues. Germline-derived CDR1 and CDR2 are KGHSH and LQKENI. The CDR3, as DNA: TGTGCCAGCTCACCCACGGACATCTCTAAAGCTGGCGCTGAAGCTTTCTTT. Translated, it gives CASSPTDISKAGAEAFF.

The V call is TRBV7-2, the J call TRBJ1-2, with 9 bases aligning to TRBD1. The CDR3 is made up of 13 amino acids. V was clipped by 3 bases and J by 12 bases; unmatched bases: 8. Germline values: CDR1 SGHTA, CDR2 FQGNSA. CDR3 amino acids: CASSLGTGTLHTF. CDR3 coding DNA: TGTGCCAGCAGCTTGGGGACAGGGACCCTTCACACCTTC.

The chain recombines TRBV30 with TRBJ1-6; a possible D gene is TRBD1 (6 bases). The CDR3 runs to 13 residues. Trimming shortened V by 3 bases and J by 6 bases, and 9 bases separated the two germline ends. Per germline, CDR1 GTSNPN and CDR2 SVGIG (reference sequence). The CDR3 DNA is TGTGCCTGGAGGACAGGATCTAATTCACCCCTCCACTTT. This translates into CAWRTGSNSPLHF.

The CDR3, as DNA: TGTGCCAGCTCACCCCCCGGGTACAATGAGCAGTTCTTC. Its translation is CASSPPGYNEQFF. The chain has TRBV18 and TRBJ2-1; D is unclear. CDR1 and CDR2 (germline): KGHSH, LQKENI. Trimming took off 3 bases at V and 4 bases at J, with 7 bases between the two ends. The length of the CDR3 is 13 residues.

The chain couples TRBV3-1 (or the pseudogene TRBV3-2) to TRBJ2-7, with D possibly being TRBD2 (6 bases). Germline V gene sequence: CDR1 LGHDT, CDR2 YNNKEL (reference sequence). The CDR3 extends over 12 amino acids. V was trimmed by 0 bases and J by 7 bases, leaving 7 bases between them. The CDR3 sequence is CASSQDGREQYF. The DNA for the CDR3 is TGTGCCAGCAGCCAAGATGGGAGGGAGCAGTACTTC.

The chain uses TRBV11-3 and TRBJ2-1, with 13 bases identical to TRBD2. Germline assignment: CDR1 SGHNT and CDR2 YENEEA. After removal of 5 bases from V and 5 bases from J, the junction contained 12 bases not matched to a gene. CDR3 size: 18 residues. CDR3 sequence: CASSRSRGLAGVDNEQFF. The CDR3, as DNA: TGTGCCAGCAGCCGTAGCCGTGGACTAGCGGGAGTTGACAATGAGCAGTTCTTC.